This passage covers 26 T cell receptor beta chains from one sample sequenced in a study of metastatic and nonmetastatic thyroid tumors. TCRdb re-called the PCR reads with MiXCR. The data contain over 65,000 clones, roughly an eighth of them singletons. Until they underwent thyroid surgery, no patient had received any treatment. Sequencing was carried out using tumor tissue. The receptors originated from a female donor with papillary thyroid cancer or a benign thyroid nodule (not recorded which). Some clones in this sample may be carry-over from other donors' samples.

In the case of this clone: Just one base apart from a much larger clone, this may be a read error. The chain is built from TRBV7-9 and TRBJ2-1; D may be TRBD1 (5 bases). V was trimmed by 0 bases and J by 7 bases, leaving 7 bases between them. The germline CDR1 and CDR2 sequences are SEHNR and FQNEAQ (reference sequence). This CDR3 spans 13 amino acids. The CDR3 DNA reads as TGTGCCAGCAGCTTAGCACAGGTTAATGAGCAGTTCTTC. Translating gives CASSLAQVNEQFF.

Concerning this clone itself: This may come from a read error, since a much larger clone is one base off. The chain has TRBV2 and TRBJ2-2, with a tentative D call TRBD2 (5 bases). V was trimmed by 6 bases and J by 3 bases, leaving 20 bases between them. The V gene's germline CDR1 is SNHLY and CDR2 FYNNEI. The CDR3 spans 17 residues. In nucleotides, the CDR3 is TGTGCCAGCAGCAACCTCCTGGACTTCACGGACACCGGGGAGCTGTTTTTT. Translating it yields CASSNLLDFTDTGELFF.

This clone was picked up many times. The chain joins TRBV9 to TRBJ2-1; D is undetermined. The CDR3 is made up of 12 amino acids. Germline CDR1 SGDLS, CDR2 YYNGEE. Trimming stripped 5 bases from V and 5 bases from J, with 8 bases between. CDR3 residues: CASSSQNNEQFF. For the CDR3, the DNA is TGTGCCAGCAGTAGTCAAAACAATGAGCAGTTCTTC.

This clone was seen a handful of times. A read error may explain this, as a much larger clone is one base away. Other DNA sequences of this sample code for an identical CDR3. The chain combines TRBV29-1 with TRBJ2-2, with 7 nucleotides matching TRBD2. V trimming: 7 bases; J trimming: 1 base; junction bases outside the gene matches: 6. Germline values: CDR1 SQVTM, CDR2 ANQGSEA. This CDR3 has 14 amino acids. The CDR3 is CSAGLAGNTGELFF. The CDR3 coding sequence is TGCAGCGCGGGATTAGCGGGGAACACCGGGGAGCTGTTTTTT.

In its sample, this clone was seen many times. The chain joins TRBV27 to TRBJ1-4, with a possible D match to TRBD1 (6 bases). CDR1 and CDR2 (germline): MNHEY, SMNVEV (reference sequence). With 8 bases removed from V and 0 bases from J, the gap between germline ends came to 19 bases. The CDR3 is 17 amino acids. The CDR3 nucleotides read TGTGCCAGCCTGGGGCGGGGGGGGCCCGCAACTAATGAAAAACTGTTTTTT. Translating it yields CASLGRGGPATNEKLFF.

Of note for this clone: One junction end disagrees with the germline gene, perhaps due to a read error. The V and J genes are TRBV2 and TRBJ1-1; possible D gene TRBD1, 5 bases. CDR3 length: 14 amino acids. Germline V gene lookup returns CDR1 SNHLY and CDR2 FYNNEI. The CDR3 nucleotides are TGTGCCAGCAGTGAACAGAGCCTAGGGACTGAATCTTTCTTT. As protein: CASSEQSLGTESFF.

At least ten counts were recorded for this clone. The chain recombines TRBV5-4 with TRBJ1-2; TRBD1 might be the D (5 bases). The CDR3 extends over 17 amino acids. The germline V gene has CDR1 SGHNT and CDR2 YYREEE (reference sequence). V lost 0 bases, J lost 3 bases, and 18 bases lay in between. The CDR3 DNA sequence: TGTGCCAGCAGCTTGGGTGTCAGATTACGGGGGGACTATGGCTACACCTTC. Protein sequence: CASSLGVRLRGDYGYTF.

This clone was picked up many times. The chain is built from TRBV6-4 and TRBJ2-2, with TRBD2 as a possible D gene (5 bases). The V end was cut by 7 bases, the J end by 0 bases, with 15 bases between. The CDR3 is 16 residues long. Germline lookup yields CDR1 MRHNA and CDR2 SNTAGT. The CDR3 DNA sequence: TGTGCCAGCAAGTTAGAGGGCCCCGCGAACACCGGGGAGCTGTTTTTT. Its translation: CASKLEGPANTGELFF.

This clone was picked up many times. The chain joins TRBV7-8 to TRBJ2-7; 15 nucleotides line up with TRBD2. There are 17 residues in the CDR3. Germline CDR1 SGHVS, CDR2 FQNEAQ. The junction had 5 bases not matched to a gene; V was cut back by 5 bases and J by 0 bases. The CDR3 reads CASSLGLAGGNSYEQYF. In DNA form, the CDR3 reads TGTGCCAGCAGCCTCGGACTAGCGGGAGGGAACTCCTACGAGCAGTACTTC. The whole variable domain, remainder taken from reference TRBV7-8 and TRBJ2-7, is GAGVSQSPRYKVAKRGQDVALRCDPISGHVSLFWYQQALGQGPEFLTYFQNEAQLDKSGLPSDRFFAERPEGSVSTLKIQRTQQEDSAVYLCASSLGLAGGNSYEQYFGPGTRLTVT.

This clone has ten or more counts. The chain links TRBV5-1 to TRBJ1-2; 12 bases agree with TRBD1. V lost 4 bases and J lost 4; bases outside the gene matches: 8. CDR3 length: 16 residues. Germline CDR1 is SGHRS and CDR2 is YFSETQ. The CDR3 protein is CASSDKGTGGGYGYTF. CDR3 in DNA: TGCGCCAGCAGCGATAAGGGGACAGGGGGCGGCTATGGCTACACCTTC.

This clone was detected only a few times. Since no conserved phenylalanine or tryptophan closes the CDR3, a read error is the likely cause. V and J are TRBV6-2 or TRBV6-3 and TRBJ2-3; a weak D match, TRBD2 (5 bases). Trimming removed 2 bases from V and 3 bases from J, with 12 bases in between. Germline CDR1 is MNHEY and CDR2 is SVGEGT. The CDR3 runs 15 residues. In nucleotides, the CDR3 is TGTGCCAGCAGTTACAGTAGCGTTCGGACAGATACGCAGTATCTT. Its protein is CASSYSSVRTDTQYL.

This clone has a handful of counts. A read error may explain this, as a much larger clone is one base away. The rearrangement joins TRBV6-2 or TRBV6-3 to TRBJ2-1, with D tentatively TRBD1 or TRBD2 (5 bases each). Germline V lookup: CDR1 MNHEY, CDR2 SVGEGT. The germline V and J ends were trimmed by 4 bases and 0 bases, with 13 bases remaining between them. CDR3 size: 16 residues. The chain's CDR3 is CASSSLGVISYNEQFF. The CDR3 nucleotides read TGTGCCAGCAGTTCCCTGGGGGTGATCTCCTACAATGAGCAGTTCTTC.

This clone was seen ten or more times. The V call is TRBV7-9, the J call TRBJ2-7; D unclear. Germline-derived CDR1 and CDR2 are SEHNR and FQNEAQ (reference sequence). V dropped 1 base and J dropped 3 bases, with 7 bases sitting between them. The CDR3 contains 13 residues. In DNA, the CDR3 is TGTGCCAGCAGCTTAGAGGACGGCTACGAGCAGTACTTC. This sequence encodes CASSLEDGYEQYF.

This clone was detected ten times or more. This sequence joins TRBV2 and TRBJ2-5; D gene unclear. The germline gives CDR1 SNHLY, CDR2 FYNNEI. The CDR3 sequence is 13 residues long. V gave up 8 bases and J gave up 5 bases, with 15 bases separating them. The CDR3 reads CASPIVASETQYF. As DNA, the CDR3 is TGTGCCAGCCCGATTGTGGCAAGCGAGACCCAGTACTTC.

Of note for this clone: This may stem from a read error, because a much larger clone lies one nucleotide away. The sample has other DNA sequences that encode this CDR3 too. The chain carries TRBV20-1 and TRBJ2-5; tentative D call: TRBD1 (6 bases). Trimming took off 1 base at V and 2 bases at J, with 14 bases between the two ends. The CDR3 extends over 15 amino acids. Germline V gives CDR1 DFQATT, CDR2 SNEGSKA (reference sequence). For the CDR3, the DNA is TGCAGTGCTAGAGTTGGAGGACAGAAGCAAGAGACCCAGTACTTC. Translation: CSARVGGQKQETQYF.

This clone was seen once. The rearrangement links TRBV5-6 to TRBJ1-5, with D hard to call. V lost 4 bases and J 5 bases, leaving 10 bases between the germline ends. From germline, CDR1 is SGHDT and CDR2 YYEEEE. This CDR3 has 13 residues. Here the CDR3 DNA reads TGTGCCAGCAGCCAAGGGAGAGATCAGCCCCAGCATTTT. Its translation is CASSQGRDQPQHF. Filled out from reference TRBV5-6 and TRBJ1-5, the complete variable domain reads DAGVTQSPTHLIKTRGQQVTLRCSPKSGHDTVSWYQQALGQGPQFIFQYYEEEERQRGNFPDRFSGHQFPNYSSELNVNALLLGDSALYLCASSQGRDQPQHFGDGTRLSIL.

This clone occurred many times. The rearrangement links TRBV19 to TRBJ1-2; TRBD1 matches at 8 bases. CDR3 length: 13 amino acids. V lost 6 bases and J lost 5; bases outside the gene matches: 5. Germline values: CDR1 LNHDA, CDR2 SQIVND (reference sequence). CDR3 DNA: TGTGCCAGTAGCGGACAGGGATTGTATGGCTACACCTTC. This gives the protein CASSGQGLYGYTF.

This clone was detected only a few times. This may be a read error: a much more frequent sequence differs by one nucleotide. The chain is built from TRBV25-1 and TRBJ2-7, with a tentative D call TRBD1 (5 bases). This CDR3 has 14 amino acids. The germline V and J ends were trimmed by 9 bases and 2 bases, with 17 bases remaining between them. CDR1 MGHDK and CDR2 SYGVNS come from the germline V gene. The CDR3 sequence is CASRIRDVPYEQYF. CDR3 DNA sequence: TGTGCCAGTCGGATCAGGGATGTCCCCTACGAGCAGTACTTC.

There are a few counts of this clone. Compared with germline, one end of the junction differs, possibly owing to a read error. The chain combines TRBV28 with TRBJ1-2; no firm D call. The CDR3 has 13 residues. The germline gives CDR1 MDHEN, CDR2 SYDVKM. The CDR3: CASSLKGSHGNTF. In DNA, the CDR3 is TGTGCCAGCAGTTTAAAAGGCAGTCATGGCAACACCTTT.

This clone was recorded many times. V usage is TRBV5-4 and J usage is TRBJ1-2; D gene uncertain. The V end lost 0 bases, the J end lost 7 bases, and 13 bases lay between the germline ends. The CDR3 is 14 amino acids. CDR1 is SGHNT and CDR2 is YYREEE in the germline V gene (reference sequence). The CDR3 DNA reads as TGTGCCAGCAGCTTGGACCCAGGAGGAACTGGCTACACCTTC. Amino acids: CASSLDPGGTGYTF. The full variable domain, its missing parts supplied by reference TRBV5-4 and TRBJ1-2, is ETGVTQSPTHLIKTRGQQVTLRCSSQSGHNTVSWYQQALGQGPQFIFQYYREEENGRGNFPPRFSGLQFPNYSSELNVNALELDDSALYLCASSLDPGGTGYTFGSGTRLTVV.

This clone was picked up many times. This rearrangement joins TRBV2 to TRBJ2-3, with 12 nucleotides matching TRBD2. The CDR3 has 16 amino acids. V shed 8 bases and J 2 bases; nucleotides not matched to a gene: 8. Germline assignment: CDR1 SNHLY and CDR2 FYNNEI. CDR3 protein: CASFEGLAGYTDTQYF. CDR3 sequence (DNA): TGTGCCAGCTTCGAGGGACTAGCGGGTTACACAGATACGCAGTATTTT.

The J gene is TRBJ2-1, the V gene TRBV11-2, with 7 bases aligning to TRBD1. The ends lost 1 base at V and 6 bases at J; junction bases unmatched: 9. The CDR3 runs 16 residues. Germline-derived CDR1 and CDR2 are SGHAT and FQNNGV. This CDR3 is CASSLGSGGTSNEQFF. Here the CDR3 DNA reads TGTGCCAGCAGCTTAGGGTCAGGGGGTACCTCCAATGAGCAGTTCTTC.

This clone was picked up a small number of times. Relative to the germline gene, one junction end is altered; a read error may explain this. V usage is TRBV6-1 and J usage is TRBJ2-7, with 7 nucleotides matching TRBD1. The CDR3 is made up of 13 amino acids. Germline CDR1 is MNHNS and CDR2 is SASEGT. CDR3 region: CASSGNRGYDQYF. The CDR3 nucleotides are TGTGCCAGCAGTGGTAACAGGGGATACGATCAGTACTTC.

This clone was seen ten or more times. The V and J genes are TRBV5-1 and TRBJ2-5, with 7 positions matching TRBD1. The germline V gene encodes CDR1 SGHRS and CDR2 YFSETQ. The V gene end was trimmed by 3 bases and the J gene end by 9 bases; junction bases not matched to a gene: 2. This CDR3 contains 11 residues. The CDR3, as DNA: TGCGCCAGCAGCTACGGACAGGCCCAGTACTTC. This translates into CASSYGQAQYF.

The table lists this clone with a few counts. The J gene is TRBJ2-3, the V gene TRBV20-1, with TRBD2 matching over 11 bases. V lost 6 bases to trimming and J lost 4 bases; unmatched junction nucleotides: 6. Per the germline V gene, CDR1 is DFQATT and CDR2 is SNEGSKA (reference sequence). The CDR3 has 14 amino acids. CDR3 amino acids: CSAYSGRAPDTQYF. The CDR3, as DNA: TGCAGTGCCTATAGCGGGAGGGCGCCAGATACGCAGTATTTT.

This clone has just a few counts. This may stem from a read error, because a much larger clone lies one nucleotide away. The sample carries other DNA sequences with the same CDR3. The chain employs TRBV28 and TRBJ2-3; 10 positions match TRBD1. This CDR3 has 15 amino acids. V trimming: 6 bases; J trimming: 0 bases; junction bases outside the gene matches: 3. CDR1 is MDHEN, CDR2 SYDVKM, per germline. Here the CDR3 DNA reads TGTGCCAGCAGGGGACAGGGGATAAGCACAGATACGCAGTATTTT. It is translated as CASRGQGISTDTQYF.